The next 7 T cell receptor beta chains were all read from a single sample in a study of post-analysis software for immune sequencing data. Prepared libraries of TCR beta cDNA carried unique molecular identifiers. MiXCR, run by TCRdb on the PCR reads, gives a single entry per CDR3 protein. The table includes over 150,000 distinct CDR3 sequences, 30% detected once. Study conclusions and caveats: About five TRBV segments occurring more often in patients than controls included TRBV5-6, TRBV5-1 and TRBV20-1.

Antigen specificity for these receptors is unknown. The sample consisted of blood. The receptors stem from a girl between 10 and 17 years old with multiple sclerosis.

With regard to this clonotype: A much larger clone differs from this one at a single base, so this may be a read error. The J gene is TRBJ1-2, the V gene TRBV12-3 or TRBV12-4; D remains ambiguous. The CDR3 runs 13 residues. DNA for the CDR3: TGTGCCAGCAGTTATAGGTGGACCTATGGCTACATCTTC. This sequence encodes CASSYRWTYGYIF.

This clonotype showed up many times. This chain uses TRBV10-1 with TRBJ1-2; TRBD1 matches 7 bases. From germline, CDR1 is WNHNN and CDR2 SYGVQD (reference sequence). There are 13 residues in the CDR3. The trim removed 4 bases at V and 4 bases at J, leaving 3 bases unmatched. CDR3 in DNA: TGCGCCAGCAGTGTTGACAGGGCCTATGGCTACACCTTC. Translated: CASSVDRAYGYTF.

The CDR3 loop is CASSLVGTDYNEQFF. CDR3 in DNA: TGTGCCAGCAGCTTAGTGGGGACCGACTACAATGAGCAGTTCTTC. The V and J genes are TRBV7-6 and TRBJ2-1; D may correspond to TRBD1 or TRBD2 (5 bases each). Germline CDR1 reads SGHVS; CDR2 reads FNYEAQ. This CDR3 spans 15 amino acids. Deletions cut 1 base from V and 3 bases from J, with 10 bases between. The variable domain in full, with the rest retrieved from reference TRBV7-6 and TRBJ2-1, is GAGVSQSPRYKVTKRGQDVALRCDPISGHVSLYWYRQALGQGPEFLTYFNYEAQQDKSGLPNDRFSAERPEGSISTLTIQRTEQRDSAMYRCASSLVGTDYNEQFFGPGTRLTVL.

Concerning this clonotype itself: A much larger clone lies one base from this, so it may be a read error. This CDR3 is missing its conserved last phenylalanine or tryptophan, likely due to a read error. The chain couples TRBV5-5 to TRBJ2-7, with TRBD1 identical over 8 bases. Germline assignment: CDR1 SGHKS and CDR2 YYEKEE (reference sequence). There are 14 residues in the CDR3. After removal of 4 bases from V and 0 bases from J, the junction contained 3 bases not matched to a gene. The CDR3 region is CASSRDRGSYEQYL. Here the CDR3 DNA reads TGTGCCAGCAGCCGCGACAGGGGCTCCTACGAGCAGTACTTG.

The CDR3 protein is CASSFLRLAPNNEQFF. The CDR3 bases are TGTGCCAGCAGTTTCCTTAGACTAGCCCCGAATAATGAGCAGTTCTTC. The V call is TRBV27, the J call TRBJ2-1, with 7 nucleotides matching TRBD2. CDR3 size: 16 residues. Trimming took 3 bases from V and 7 from J; bases not matched to a gene: 12. CDR1 MNHEY and CDR2 SMNVEV come from the germline V gene (reference sequence).

To note about this clonotype: The junction departs from the called germline gene at one end, perhaps through a read error. The chain combines TRBV12-3 or TRBV12-4 with TRBJ2-3, with 7 bases lining up with TRBD1. The CDR3 extends over 14 amino acids. In DNA, the CDR3 is TGTGCCAGCAGCAACCGGGACAGCACAAATACGCAGTATTTT. Residues: CASSNRDSTNTQYF.

A single count supports this clonotype. This chain uses TRBV29-1 with TRBJ2-1, with 9 bases that match TRBD2. The CDR3 is 13 amino acids. The germline gives CDR1 SQVTM, CDR2 ANQGSEA. V lost 5 bases and J lost 3; bases outside the gene matches: 2. The CDR3 DNA follows: TGCAGCGTTAGACTAGCGGTCTACAATGAGCAGTTCTTC. It specifies CSVRLAVYNEQFF.